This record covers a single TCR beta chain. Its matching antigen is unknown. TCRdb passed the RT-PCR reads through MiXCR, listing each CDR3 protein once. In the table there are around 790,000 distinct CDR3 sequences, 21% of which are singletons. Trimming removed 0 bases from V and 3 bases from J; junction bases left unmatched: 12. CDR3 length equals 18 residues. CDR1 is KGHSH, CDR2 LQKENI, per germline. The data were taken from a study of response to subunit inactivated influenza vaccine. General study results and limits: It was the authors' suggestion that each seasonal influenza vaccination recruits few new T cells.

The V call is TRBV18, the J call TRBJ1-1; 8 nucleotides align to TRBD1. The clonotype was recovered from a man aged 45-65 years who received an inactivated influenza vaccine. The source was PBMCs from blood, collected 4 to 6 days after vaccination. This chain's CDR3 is CASSPPMGQVFLYTEAFF. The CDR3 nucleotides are TGTGCCAGCTCACCACCGATGGGACAGGTCTTCTTATACACTGAAGCTTTCTTT.